Below are 32 T cell receptor beta chains sequenced from a single sample in a study of shared clonotypes between healthy human individuals. The table came from immunoSEQ multiplex PCR; TCRdb's copy has only in-frame clones and leaves some out. Here the sample spans about 1 million clones, under 80% being singletons. Sequencing was performed on memory CD4+ T cells sorted from blood. Subset indicated: CD45RA-negative fraction. These receptors came from a man between 18 and 29 years old in good health.

V usage is TRBV5-1 and J usage is TRBJ2-7, with 9 positions matching TRBD2. Per germline, CDR1 SGHRS and CDR2 YFSETQ. CDR3 size: 16 residues. V lost 4 bases to trimming and J lost 5 bases; unmatched junction nucleotides: 13. CDR3 nucleotides: TGCGCCAGCAGCCGGGATAGTAGCGGGAGAAAGGACGAGCAGTACTTC. As protein: CASSRDSSGRKDEQYF.

This clone was seen a handful of times. This sequence joins TRBV14 and TRBJ1-3; TRBD1 aligns across 9 bases. Trimming took 3 bases from V and 4 from J; bases not matched to a gene: 7. CDR1 and CDR2 from the germline V gene are SGHDN and FVKESK. CDR3 length: 16 amino acids. DNA of the CDR3: TGTGCCAGCAGCCAGGTCACAGGGGGCGAAGGAAACACCATATATTTT. Protein sequence: CASSQVTGGEGNTIYF.

This clone was counted between two and nine times. V is TRBV6-1 and J is TRBJ2-5; D ambiguous. Germline lookup yields CDR1 MNHNS and CDR2 SASEGT. Trimming left V 4 bases short and J 9 bases short, with 15 bases between. This CDR3 contains 13 residues. CDR3 protein: CASSVQATGAQYF. Here the CDR3 DNA reads TGTGCCAGCAGTGTCCAGGCTACTGGGGCCCAGTACTTC.

The V call is TRBV19, the J call TRBJ1-2; no firm D call. The CDR3 extends over 12 amino acids. The germline CDR1 and CDR2 sequences are LNHDA and SQIVND (reference sequence). V lost 5 bases to trimming and J lost 3 bases, with 7 bases between them. The CDR3 DNA follows: TGTGCCAGTAGTGTGTGGGACTATGGCTACACCTTC. Translation: CASSVWDYGYTF.

CDR3 loop: CASTNDAGRNSPLHF. The CDR3 region has the DNA TGTGCCAGCACCAACGACGCAGGGCGTAATTCACCCCTCCACTTT. V is TRBV6-5 and J is TRBJ1-6, with D possibly TRBD1 on 5 matching bases. CDR3 size: 15 residues. CDR1 MNHEY and CDR2 SVGAGI come from the germline V gene. Trimming stripped 7 bases from V and 6 bases from J, with 16 bases between.

CDR3 sequence reads: CASSPFMGENTEAFF. The CDR3 nucleotides read TGTGCCAGCTCACCTTTCATGGGGGAGAACACTGAAGCTTTCTTT. This chain links TRBV18 with TRBJ1-1; a possible D gene is TRBD1 (5 bases). The germline V and J ends were trimmed by 3 bases and 1 base, with 12 bases remaining between them. The CDR3 runs to 15 residues. Germline-derived CDR1 and CDR2 are KGHSH and LQKENI.

This chain uses TRBV9 with TRBJ1-2; 9 bases agree with TRBD1. The CDR3 totals 15 residues. CDR1 is SGDLS, CDR2 YYNGEE, per germline. Germline trimming cut 4 bases from V and 4 bases from J; bases unmatched to any gene: 8. This CDR3 is CASSLGTGPIYGYTF. The CDR3 DNA follows: TGTGCCAGCAGCCTTGGGACAGGGCCCATCTATGGCTACACCTTC.

J is TRBJ2-7 and V is TRBV11-2; the match to TRBD2 covers 7 bases. Losses at the gene ends were 6 bases for V and 0 bases for J; bases not matched to a gene: 5. This CDR3 has 14 residues. Germline V gene lookup returns CDR1 SGHAT and CDR2 FQNNGV. CDR3 protein: CASRAGGSSYEQYF. In nucleotides, the CDR3 is TGTGCCAGCAGAGCAGGCGGGAGCTCCTACGAGCAGTACTTC.

The genes are TRBV6-4 and TRBJ2-6, with D uncertain. CDR3 size: 21 residues. With 0 bases removed from V and 0 bases from J, the gap between germline ends came to 21 bases. Germline V gives CDR1 MRHNA, CDR2 SNTAGT. As DNA, the CDR3 is TGTGCCAGCAGTGACTCGAGAACAGCAAGAGTTCCGCGCTCTGGGGCCAACGTCCTGACTTTC. It encodes CASSDSRTARVPRSGANVLTF.

The V gene is TRBV28, the J gene TRBJ1-4, with D maybe TRBD1 (5 bases). Trimming left V 2 bases short and J 7 bases short, with 8 bases between. Germline V gene lookup returns CDR1 MDHEN and CDR2 SYDVKM. CDR3 length: 13 amino acids. This CDR3 is CASSLGQGEKLFF. The CDR3 coding sequence is TGTGCCAGCAGTTTAGGTCAGGGTGAAAAACTGTTTTTT.

The V call is TRBV12-5, the J call TRBJ1-1; TRBD1 matches 7 bases. J was trimmed by 1 base and V by 0 bases; bases with no gene match: 2. The length of the CDR3 is 15 residues. Germline V gene sequence: CDR1 LGHNT, CDR2 FRNRAP. For the CDR3, the DNA is TGTGCTAGTGGTTTGGTTAGGACAGGGAACACTGAAGCTTTCTTT. Its translation is CASGLVRTGNTEAFF.

This clone has a single count. V gene TRBV9 combines with J gene TRBJ2-7; D might be TRBD2 (5 bases). The CDR3 has 16 amino acids. Germline loops: CDR1 SGDLS, CDR2 YYNGEE. V was pared by 0 bases and J by 3 bases, with 16 bases between. In nucleotides, the CDR3 is TGTGCCAGCAGCGTAGGACTATCCGTCGGGTACTACGAGCAGTACTTC. Protein sequence: CASSVGLSVGYYEQYF.

This clone appeared once. The chain has TRBV30 and TRBJ2-2, with D unresolved. Trimming pared 7 bases from V and 0 bases from J, leaving 9 bases between. The germline V gene encodes CDR1 GTSNPN and CDR2 SVGIG (reference sequence). The CDR3 sequence is 13 residues long. DNA for the CDR3: TGTGCCTCTTCCTTCGCGAACACCGGGGAGCTGTTTTTT. This sequence encodes CASSFANTGELFF.

The DNA of the CDR3 is TGTGCCAGCTCACCATCACAACAGGGGGGAGAGACCCAGTACTTC. Protein sequence: CASSPSQQGGETQYF. The rearrangement joins TRBV18 to TRBJ2-5, with 8 bases fitting TRBD1. The trim removed 2 bases at V and 4 bases at J, leaving 6 bases unmatched. CDR3 length: 15 amino acids. CDR1 is KGHSH, CDR2 LQKENI, per germline.

This clone has just one count. The chain recombines TRBV7-6 with TRBJ2-1, with 16 bases lining up with TRBD2. The CDR3 sequence is 21 residues long. The V segment lost 5 bases and the J segment 6 bases; nucleotides outside the gene matches: 19. The germline CDR1 and CDR2 sequences are SGHVS and FNYEAQ. CDR3 in amino acids: CASSVKSGTSGRAGGANEQFF. The CDR3 DNA reads as TGTGCCAGCAGCGTGAAGTCCGGGACTAGCGGGAGGGCCGGGGGGGCCAATGAGCAGTTCTTC.

V usage is TRBV6-1 and J usage is TRBJ2-7; perhaps TRBD2 as D (6 bases). V lost 8 bases to trimming and J lost 1 base, with 15 bases between them. The CDR3 covers 14 residues. Germline values: CDR1 MNHNS, CDR2 SASEGT. The CDR3: CASGGRLGSYEQYF. The CDR3 nucleotides read TGTGCCAGCGGAGGGCGGCTGGGGTCCTACGAGCAGTACTTC.

The chain has TRBV5-1 and TRBJ2-5; D not resolved. The CDR3 length is 15 residues. CDR1 and CDR2 (germline): SGHRS, YFSETQ. V lost 0 bases and J lost 2, with 11 bases in between. The CDR3 region has the DNA TGCGCCAGCAGCTTGGCTTTCGGCAAGCAAGAGACCCAGTACTTC. Translated, it gives CASSLAFGKQETQYF.

This clone showed up just a few times. The chain carries TRBV7-2 and TRBJ2-5; D is undetermined. V lost 0 bases, J lost 2 bases, and 7 bases lay in between. Per the germline V gene, CDR1 is SGHTA and CDR2 is FQGNSA. The CDR3 extends over 14 amino acids. The CDR3 sequence: CASSLAQIQETQYF. The CDR3 DNA follows: TGTGCCAGCAGCTTAGCGCAAATTCAAGAGACCCAGTACTTC.

This clone appeared many times. The gene calls are TRBV30 and TRBJ2-3, with 9 bases aligning to TRBD2. The ends lost 7 bases at V and 13 bases at J; junction bases unmatched: 15. CDR1 is GTSNPN and CDR2 is SVGIG in the germline V gene (reference sequence). This CDR3 has 13 residues. The CDR3 bases are TGTGCCTCCTCGCGACTAGCGGAGGGGTTGGAGTATTTT. Translated, it gives CASSRLAEGLEYF. The full variable domain, its missing parts supplied by reference TRBV30 and TRBJ2-3, is SQTIHQWPATLVQPVGSPLSLECTVEGTSNPNLYWYRQAAGRGLQLLFYSVGIGQISSEVPQNLSASRPQDRQFILSSKKLLLSDSGFYLCASSRLAEGLEYFGPGTRLTVL.

The chain has TRBV5-1 and TRBJ1-2; 8 bases match TRBD1. CDR1 SGHRS and CDR2 YFSETQ come from the germline V gene. V was pared by 0 bases and J by 4 bases, with 5 bases of the junction left unmatched. The CDR3 is 15 amino acids. The CDR3 region has the DNA TGCGCCAGCAGCTTGGCACAGGGGGTGAGCTATGGCTACACCTTC. Translated, it gives CASSLAQGVSYGYTF.

This chain uses TRBV21-1 with TRBJ2-5; TRBD1, the table's D call, was not compared with the DNA. TRBV21-1 is an annotated pseudogene. The CDR3 sequence is 20 residues long. CDR3 residues: CASSPLQNLAGCRAKETQYF. The CDR3 nucleotides are TGTGCCAGCAGCCCCCTCCAAAATTTGGCAGGCTGCAGAGCCAAAGAGACCCAGTACTTC.

This clone turned up a few times. The chain carries TRBV9 and TRBJ2-2; 8 bases are shared with TRBD1. This CDR3 spans 16 amino acids. The trim removed 5 bases at V and 0 bases at J, leaving 6 bases unmatched. Germline CDR1 SGDLS, CDR2 YYNGEE. This chain's CDR3 is CASSPRTGTNTGELFF. CDR3 in DNA: TGTGCCAGCAGTCCCCGGACAGGGACGAACACCGGGGAGCTGTTTTTT.

This rearrangement joins TRBV11-2 to TRBJ2-2, with D tentatively TRBD1 (6 bases). Germline V gene lookup returns CDR1 SGHAT and CDR2 FQNNGV. Between the trimmed V and J ends, which lost 3 bases and 8 bases, there was a span of 13 bases. CDR3 length: 14 residues. CDR3 in amino acids: CASSFAAQGGELFF. CDR3 sequence (DNA): TGTGCCAGCAGCTTTGCGGCACAGGGAGGGGAGCTGTTTTTT.

This clone was detected a few times. The same CDR3 arises from other DNA sequences in this sample as well. This rearrangement joins TRBV29-1 to TRBJ1-5; D is unclear. This CDR3 comprises 13 residues. Trimming removed 4 bases at V and 0 bases at J, with 7 bases between. Germline-derived CDR1 and CDR2 are SQVTM and ANQGSEA. CDR3 region: CSVGSNSNQPQHF. CDR3 nucleotides: TGCAGCGTTGGGTCCAATAGCAATCAGCCCCAGCATTTT.

This clone was seen more than once but under ten times. The chain has TRBV19 and TRBJ2-7; 8 bases are a match to TRBD1. This CDR3 is built from 13 residues. V shed 4 bases, J shed 3 bases, and the junction held 2 bases outside the gene matches. The germline CDR1 and CDR2 sequences are LNHDA and SQIVND (reference sequence). CDR3 bases: TGTGCCAGTAGTACGGGACAGGACTACGAGCAGTACTTC. It translates to CASSTGQDYEQYF.

The CDR3 protein is CATHLAGGQETQYF. The CDR3 coding sequence is TGTGCCACCCACTTAGCGGGGGGGCAGGAGACCCAGTACTTC. The V and J genes are TRBV6-5 and TRBJ2-5, with TRBD2 identical over 11 bases. Germline lookup yields CDR1 MNHEY and CDR2 SVGAGI. J lost 5 bases, V lost 10 bases, and 9 bases had no gene match. This CDR3 has 14 amino acids.

The chain combines TRBV6-5 with TRBJ1-6; 7 bases match TRBD1. CDR1 MNHEY and CDR2 SVGAGI come from the germline V gene. The length of the CDR3 is 16 residues. V shed 4 bases, J shed 13 bases, and the junction held 16 bases outside the gene matches. The CDR3 sequence: CASSSATGFVQVPLHF. The CDR3 DNA is TGTGCCAGCAGTTCCGCGACAGGGTTTGTCCAAGTCCCCCTCCACTTT.

This clone was found many times. This chain uses TRBV12-2 with TRBJ1-4. TRBV12-2 is annotated as a pseudogene. There are 16 residues in the CDR3. Here the CDR3 reads CASRPWSRGANEKLFF. The CDR3, as DNA: TGTGCAAGTCGCCCCTGGAGTCGGGGTGCCAATGAAAAACTGTTTTTT.

In nucleotides, the CDR3 is TGTGCCAGCAGTTCAGCGGGGGGGCGGAACAATGAGCAGTTCTTC. Protein: CASSSAGGRNNEQFF. V gene TRBV6-6 combines with J gene TRBJ2-1; 10 bases are shared with TRBD2. CDR3 size: 15 residues. With 4 bases clipped from V and 5 bases from J, the junction kept 5 bases outside the gene matches. Germline-derived CDR1 and CDR2 are MNHNY and SVGAGI (reference sequence).

V and J are TRBV5-1 and TRBJ1-3, with 9 bases lining up with TRBD1. There are 13 residues in the CDR3. Germline CDR1 SGHRS, CDR2 YFSETQ. The CDR3 loop is CASQGAIGNTIYF. As DNA, the CDR3 is TGCGCTTCACAGGGGGCTATCGGAAACACCATATATTTT.

This clone came up once. This CDR3 is CASSVKPDTGELFF. DNA for the CDR3: TGTGCCAGCAGCGTAAAGCCCGACACCGGGGAGCTGTTTTTT. The genes are TRBV9 and TRBJ2-2; D not resolved. CDR3 length: 14 amino acids. Trimming pared 1 base from V and 3 bases from J, leaving 7 bases between. Germline values: CDR1 SGDLS, CDR2 YYNGEE.

The chain employs TRBV7-2 and TRBJ2-7, with TRBD2 matching over 7 bases. The CDR3 is 12 amino acids. Germline CDR1 SGHTA, CDR2 FQGNSA. With 4 bases clipped from V and 7 bases from J, the junction kept 4 bases outside the gene matches. The CDR3 region has the DNA TGTGCCAGCAGCTCCGGGAGGTGGGAGCAGTACTTC. Residues: CASSSGRWEQYF.